This TCR beta chain is drawn from a study of control samples from healthy donors and cancer patients. The table came from immunoSEQ multiplex PCR; TCRdb's copy has only in-frame clones and leaves some out. The sample shows about 150,000 clones, nearly 95% of them seen only once. Germline loops: CDR1 MNHEY, CDR2 SVGEGT. Trimming cost V 2 bases and J 4 bases, with 20 bases left between them. The CDR3 spans 18 residues. Specimen: blood. The source of this sequence is a man aged 50 to 59 in good health. J is TRBJ2-2 and V is TRBV6-2 or TRBV6-3; D perhaps matches TRBD2 (5 bases). The CDR3 protein is CASSYPESHGLPTGELFF. The DNA for the CDR3 is TGTGCCAGCAGTTACCCAGAATCCCACGGACTGCCCACCGGGGAGCTGTTTTTT.